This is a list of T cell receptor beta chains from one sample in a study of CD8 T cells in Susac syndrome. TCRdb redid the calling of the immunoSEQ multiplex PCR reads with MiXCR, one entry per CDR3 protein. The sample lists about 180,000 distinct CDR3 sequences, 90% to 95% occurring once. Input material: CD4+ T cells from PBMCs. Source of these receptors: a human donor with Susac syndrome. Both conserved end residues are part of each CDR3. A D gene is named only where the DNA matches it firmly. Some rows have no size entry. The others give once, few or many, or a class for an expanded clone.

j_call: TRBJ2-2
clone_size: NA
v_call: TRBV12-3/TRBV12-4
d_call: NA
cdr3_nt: TGTGCCAGCAGTTTATTGGCGGGTCGAACCGGGGAGCTGTTTTTT
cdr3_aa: CASSLLAGRTGELFF

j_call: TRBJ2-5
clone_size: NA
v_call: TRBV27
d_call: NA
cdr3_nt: TGTGCCAGCAGTTTGCGAGGTGTGGGGGTCGAGGAGACCCAGTACTTC
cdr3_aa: CASSLRGVGVEETQYF

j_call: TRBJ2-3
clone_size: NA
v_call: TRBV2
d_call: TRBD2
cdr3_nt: TGTGCCAGCAATCCCGCGAGCGGGGGGGCCTCCGCAGATACGCAGTATTTT
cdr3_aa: CASNPASGGASADTQYF

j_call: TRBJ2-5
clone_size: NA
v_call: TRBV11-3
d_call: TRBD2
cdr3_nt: TGTGCCAGCAGCCCACAGCAGGGACTAGGCACTGGGGAGACCCAGTACTTC
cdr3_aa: CASSPQQGLGTGETQYF

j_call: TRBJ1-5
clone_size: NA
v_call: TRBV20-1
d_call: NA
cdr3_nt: TGCAGTGCTAGAGATACGACCAGGCGGGGCAATCAGCCCCAGCATTTT
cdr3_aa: CSARDTTRRGNQPQHF

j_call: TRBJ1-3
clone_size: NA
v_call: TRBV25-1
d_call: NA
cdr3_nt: TGTGCCAGCAGTGAATCTAGGGTGGCTGGAAACACCATATATTTT
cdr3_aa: CASSESRVAGNTIYF

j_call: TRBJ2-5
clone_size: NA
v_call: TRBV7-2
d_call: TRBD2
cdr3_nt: TGTGCCAGCAGCTCGGGAAAGCGGGGGGGGCAAGAGACCCAGTACTTC
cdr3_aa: CASSSGKRGGQETQYF

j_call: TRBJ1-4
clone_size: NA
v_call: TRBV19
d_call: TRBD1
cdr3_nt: TGTGCCAGTAGTATCGGGACAGGATGGTCTTATGAAAAACTGTTTTTT
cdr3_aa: CASSIGTGWSYEKLFF

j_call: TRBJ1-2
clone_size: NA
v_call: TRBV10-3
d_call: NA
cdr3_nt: TGTGCCATCAGTGCAGGGATCAAGACAGGCAGCTATGGCTACACCTTC
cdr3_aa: CAISAGIKTGSYGYTF

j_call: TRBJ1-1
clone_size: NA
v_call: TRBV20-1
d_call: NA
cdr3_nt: TGCAGTGCTAGGGATGGTGGGACCTCTGAAGCTTTCTTT
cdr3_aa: CSARDGGTSEAFF

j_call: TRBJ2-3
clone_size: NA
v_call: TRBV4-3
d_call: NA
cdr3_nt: TGCGCCAGCAGCCAAGGAATCCAAACCCTCCCTAGCACAGATACGCAGTATTTT
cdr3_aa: CASSQGIQTLPSTDTQYF

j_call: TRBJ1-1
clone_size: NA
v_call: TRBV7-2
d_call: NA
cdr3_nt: TGTGCCAGCAGCCCCCACATGGGGGTCACTGAAGCTTTCTTT
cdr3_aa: CASSPHMGVTEAFF

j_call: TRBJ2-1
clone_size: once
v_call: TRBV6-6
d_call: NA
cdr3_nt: TGTGCCAGCTCAGAGCGCACCTACAATGAGCAGTTCTTC
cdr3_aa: CASSERTYNEQFF

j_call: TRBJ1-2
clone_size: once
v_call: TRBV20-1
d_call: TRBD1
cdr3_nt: TGCAGTGCTAGACACCGGACAGGGGGTAACTATGGCTACACCTTC
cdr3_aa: CSARHRTGGNYGYTF

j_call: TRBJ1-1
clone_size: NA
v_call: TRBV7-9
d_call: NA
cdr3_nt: TGTGCCAGCAGCTTACGTCGGGGATCGGGCACTGAAGCTTTCTTT
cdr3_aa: CASSLRRGSGTEAFF

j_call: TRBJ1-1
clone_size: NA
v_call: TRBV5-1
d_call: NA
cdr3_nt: TGCGCCAGCAGCGGGATGGGGAACACTGAAGCTTTCTTT
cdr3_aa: CASSGMGNTEAFF

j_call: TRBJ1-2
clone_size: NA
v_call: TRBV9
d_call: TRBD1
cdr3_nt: TGTGCCAGCAGCCCCCCCCAAGGGCAGGGGGCGGGTGGCTACACCTTC
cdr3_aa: CASSPPQGQGAGGYTF

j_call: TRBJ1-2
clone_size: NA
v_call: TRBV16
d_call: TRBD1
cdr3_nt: TGTGCCAGCAGCCAATTGTTTGGGACAGTAGGTGGCTACACCTTC
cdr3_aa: CASSQLFGTVGGYTF

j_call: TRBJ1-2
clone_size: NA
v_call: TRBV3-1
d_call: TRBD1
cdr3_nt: TGTGCCAGCAGCCAAGGAGGTTCCGGGACAGGGACGGGAGGCTACACCTTC
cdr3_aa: CASSQGGSGTGTGGYTF

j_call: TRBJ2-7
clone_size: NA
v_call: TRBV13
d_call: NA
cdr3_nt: TGTGCCAGCAGCTTACTAATGAGCTCCTACGAGCAGTACTTC
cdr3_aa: CASSLLMSSYEQYF

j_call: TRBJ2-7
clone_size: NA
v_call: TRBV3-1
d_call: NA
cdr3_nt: TGTGCCAGCAGCCAAGATCACGCAGGCCCCTACGAGCAGTACTTC
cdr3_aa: CASSQDHAGPYEQYF

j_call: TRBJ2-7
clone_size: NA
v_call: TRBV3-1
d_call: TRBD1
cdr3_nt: TGTGCCAGCAGCCGCAACAGGGGACGGGGCGAGCAGTACTTC
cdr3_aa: CASSRNRGRGEQYF

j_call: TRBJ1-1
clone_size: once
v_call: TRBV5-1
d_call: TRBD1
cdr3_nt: TGCGCCAGCAGCCTGGACAGGGCCGGGAACACTGAAGCTTTCTTT
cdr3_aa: CASSLDRAGNTEAFF

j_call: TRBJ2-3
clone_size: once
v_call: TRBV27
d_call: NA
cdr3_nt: TGTGCCAGCAGTTTAGGCCCCCCTAGAACAGATACGCAGTATTTT
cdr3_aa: CASSLGPPRTDTQYF

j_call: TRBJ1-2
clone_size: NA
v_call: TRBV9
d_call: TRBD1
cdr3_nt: TGTGCCAGCAGCGAAGGGACAGCCTATGGCTACACCTTC
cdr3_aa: CASSEGTAYGYTF

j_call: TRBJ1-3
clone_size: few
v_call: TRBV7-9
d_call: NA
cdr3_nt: TGTGCCAGCAGCCCCTCTGGAAACACCATATATTTT
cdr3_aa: CASSPSGNTIYF

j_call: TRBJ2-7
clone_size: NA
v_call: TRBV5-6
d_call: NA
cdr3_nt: TGTGCCAGCAGCTCTCTGGGGTCCTACGAGCAGTACTTC
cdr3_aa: CASSSLGSYEQYF

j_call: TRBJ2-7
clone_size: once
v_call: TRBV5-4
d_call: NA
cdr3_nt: TGTGCCAGCAGCTTTTCCAGCTCCTACGAGCAGTACTTC
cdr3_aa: CASSFSSSYEQYF

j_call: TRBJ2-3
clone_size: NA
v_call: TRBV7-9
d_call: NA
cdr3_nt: TGTGCCTCGGGCCCGGGGGGCACAGATACGCAGTATTTT
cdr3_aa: CASGPGGTDTQYF

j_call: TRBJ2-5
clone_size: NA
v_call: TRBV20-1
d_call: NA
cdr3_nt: TGCAGTGCTAGATCCCCGGGAGGGGGCCGAGAGACCCAGTACTTC
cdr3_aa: CSARSPGGGRETQYF

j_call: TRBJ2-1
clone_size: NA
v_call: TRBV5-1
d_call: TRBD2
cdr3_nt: TGCGCCAGCAGCTTGGCTAGCGGGGGGGCGAATGAGCAGTTCTTC
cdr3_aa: CASSLASGGANEQFF

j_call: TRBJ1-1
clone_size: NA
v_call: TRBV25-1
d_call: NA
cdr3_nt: TGTGCCAGCAGTGATCTTCGCGGTAACCTGATGAGCACTGAAGCTTTCTTT
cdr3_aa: CASSDLRGNLMSTEAFF

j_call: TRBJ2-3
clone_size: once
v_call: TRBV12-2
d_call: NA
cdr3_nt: TGTGCGGAGTCTAGCACAGATACGCAGTATTTT
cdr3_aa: CAESSTDTQYF

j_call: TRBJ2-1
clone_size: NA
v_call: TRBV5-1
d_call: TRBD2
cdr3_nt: TGCGCCAGCAGCTTCTCTAGCGGGGGGGCCGGTGAGCAGTTCTTC
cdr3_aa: CASSFSSGGAGEQFF

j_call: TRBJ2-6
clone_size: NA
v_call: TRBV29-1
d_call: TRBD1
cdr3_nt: TGCAGCGTTTGGGGGACAGGGGACTCTGGGGCCAACGTCCTGACTTTC
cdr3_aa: CSVWGTGDSGANVLTF

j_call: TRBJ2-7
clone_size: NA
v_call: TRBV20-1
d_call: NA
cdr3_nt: TGCAGTGCTAGCGCCGGGACTCACTACGAGCAGTACTTC
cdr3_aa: CSASAGTHYEQYF

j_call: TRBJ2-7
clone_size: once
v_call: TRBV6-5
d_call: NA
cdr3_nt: TGTGCCAGCAGGGCGAGGGGGACATCCTACGAGCAGTACTTC
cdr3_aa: CASRARGTSYEQYF

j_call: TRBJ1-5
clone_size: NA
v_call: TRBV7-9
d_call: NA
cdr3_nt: TGTGCCAGCAGCTTTTTCGGGAATCAGCCCCAGCATTTT
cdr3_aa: CASSFFGNQPQHF

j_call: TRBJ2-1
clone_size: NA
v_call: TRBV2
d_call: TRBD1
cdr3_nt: TGTGCCAGCAGCGTGACAGGGGGGTCCTACAATGAGCAGTTCTTC
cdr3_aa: CASSVTGGSYNEQFF

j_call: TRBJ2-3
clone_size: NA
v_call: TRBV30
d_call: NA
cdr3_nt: TGTGCTTCCCATGGGGGGAAAGATACGCAGTATTTT
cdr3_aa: CASHGGKDTQYF

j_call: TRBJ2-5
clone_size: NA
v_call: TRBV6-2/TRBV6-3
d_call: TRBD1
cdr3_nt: TGTGCCACCGGACAGGGGACGGAGACCCAGTACTTC
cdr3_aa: CATGQGTETQYF